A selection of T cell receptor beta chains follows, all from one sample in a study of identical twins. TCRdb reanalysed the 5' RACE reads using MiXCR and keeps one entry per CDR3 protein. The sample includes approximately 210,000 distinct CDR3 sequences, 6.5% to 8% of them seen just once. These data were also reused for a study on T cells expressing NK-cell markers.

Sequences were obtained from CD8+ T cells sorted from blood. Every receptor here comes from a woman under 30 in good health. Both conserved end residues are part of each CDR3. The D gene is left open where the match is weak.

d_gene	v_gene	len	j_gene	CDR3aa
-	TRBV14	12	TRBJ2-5	CASSHIGQTQYF
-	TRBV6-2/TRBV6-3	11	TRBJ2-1	CASSGAHEQFF
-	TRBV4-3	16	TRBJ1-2	CASSQDPGPELKGYTF
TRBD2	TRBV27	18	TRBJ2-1	CASSTTPPLAASYNEQFF
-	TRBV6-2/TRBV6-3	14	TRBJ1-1	CASSSTWADTEAFF
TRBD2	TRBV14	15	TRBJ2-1	CASSRRTSGRSEQFF
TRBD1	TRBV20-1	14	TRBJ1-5	CSAFDRAGNQPQHF
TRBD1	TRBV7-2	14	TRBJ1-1	CASSPTTGATEAFF
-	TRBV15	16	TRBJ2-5	CATSRGAGPGSETQYF
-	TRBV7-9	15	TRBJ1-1	CASSLGSRVNTEAFF
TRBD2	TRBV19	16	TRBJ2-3	CASSPIFSGTGDTQYF
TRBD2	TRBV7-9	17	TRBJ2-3	CASSLLAVPILTDTQYF
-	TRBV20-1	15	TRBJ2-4	CSARPSGRDIDIQYF
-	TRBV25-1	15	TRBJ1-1	CASSELLGVGTEAFF
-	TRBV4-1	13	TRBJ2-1	CASSQVSLDEQFF
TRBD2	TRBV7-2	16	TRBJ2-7	CASSPEGTSIIYEQYF
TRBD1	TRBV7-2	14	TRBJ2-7	CASSGTGGGYEQYF
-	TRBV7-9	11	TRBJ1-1	CASSADGRAFF
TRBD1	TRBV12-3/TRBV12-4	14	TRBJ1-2	CASREQGGADGYTF
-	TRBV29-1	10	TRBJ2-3	CSAIGDTQYF
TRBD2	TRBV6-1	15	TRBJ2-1	CASKGLAGAYNEQFF
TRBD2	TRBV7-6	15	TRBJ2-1	CASSPLAGGSGEQFF
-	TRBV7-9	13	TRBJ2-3	CASSPRPGDTQYF
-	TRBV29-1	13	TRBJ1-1	CSVDWEVNTEAFF
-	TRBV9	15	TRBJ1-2	CASSPLEAPGYGYTF
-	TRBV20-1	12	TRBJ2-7	CSVWAGSYEQYF
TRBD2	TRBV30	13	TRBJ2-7	CAWGLAATYEQYF
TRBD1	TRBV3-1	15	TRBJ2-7	CASSQGTGSAYEQYF
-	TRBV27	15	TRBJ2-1	CASSPGTHSYNEQFF
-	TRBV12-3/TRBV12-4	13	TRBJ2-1	CASSGLWDNEQFF
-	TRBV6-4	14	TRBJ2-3	CASSGDSPGDTQYF
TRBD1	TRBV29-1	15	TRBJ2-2	CSVGPRDRATGELFF
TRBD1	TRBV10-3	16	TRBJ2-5	CAISESAGGSQETQYF
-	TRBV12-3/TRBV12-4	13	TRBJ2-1	CASSFGEYNEQFF
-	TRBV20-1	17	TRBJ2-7	CSARGKGAGKFVYEQYF
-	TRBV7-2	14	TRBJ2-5	CASSKGQNQETQYF
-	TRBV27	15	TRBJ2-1	CASSWTLSSCNEQFF
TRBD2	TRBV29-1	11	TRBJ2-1	CSVVHSGRWVF
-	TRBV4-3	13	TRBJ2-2	CASSLGRGGELFF
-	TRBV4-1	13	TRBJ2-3	CASSQGTVDTQYF
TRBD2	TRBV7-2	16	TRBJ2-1	CASSPAGTSGLYEQFF
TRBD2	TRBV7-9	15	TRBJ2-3	CASSLTSGVTDTQYF
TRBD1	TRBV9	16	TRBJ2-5	CASSVLQGGPQETQYF